This T cell receptor beta chain is from a study of T cell responses to AZD1222 COVID-19 vaccine. Study-wide findings and caveats: CD4 TCRs associated with vaccination spanned spike, dominating at 160-218 and 743-854. AZD1222 recipients seropositive at baseline numbered only six or seven.

This clone was counted a few times. Its target is not known. Using immunoSEQ multiplex PCR, the repertoire was profiled, and TCRdb retains in-frame clones only, with some absent. This table holds around 100,000 clones, 85% found once. Second-dose recipients at about 4 or about 12 weeks were treated as one pooled group. Source: peripheral blood, taken 28 days after the second AZD1222 dose. The origin of this receptor is an adult who received the AZD1222 COVID-19 vaccine.

The CDR3, as DNA: TGTGCCAGCAGCTTACGAGCCGGATCAGACTCGCCCCTCCACTTT. Encoded protein: CASSLRAGSDSPLHF. This sequence joins TRBV7-9 and TRBJ1-6; unclear D gene. CDR1 and CDR2 (germline): SEHNR, FQNEAQ (reference sequence). The CDR3 length is 15 residues. Trimming left V 2 bases short and J 13 bases short, with 18 bases between.